These 3 T cell receptor beta chains share one sample of origin, sequenced in a study of CD4 T cells in relation to SARS-CoV-2 and coronaviruses. CD4+ T cells from unexposed donors were obtained before the COVID-19 pandemic (2011-2018). After roughly ten days of culture, CD4+ T cells were isolated. Using immunoSEQ multiplex PCR, the repertoire was profiled, and TCRdb retains in-frame clones only, with some absent. The data hold roughly 25,000 clones, with approximately 80% observed a single time. These TCRs' antigens remain unknown. Material for sequencing was CD4+ T cells from PBMCs, cultured in vitro. Receptors were obtained from a human donor in good health.

This chain joins TRBV4-3 and TRBJ2-7; a weak D match, TRBD2 (6 bases). Germline V lookup: CDR1 LGHNA, CDR2 YSLEER. There are 13 residues in the CDR3. V lost 11 bases and J lost 7, with 21 bases in between. The CDR3 sequence is CASAAHGRGEQYF. In nucleotides, the CDR3 is TGCGCCTCCGCCGCCCACGGGAGAGGTGAGCAGTACTTC.

This clone occurred once. The chain uses TRBV6-1 and TRBJ1-1; TRBD1 might be the D (6 bases). The germline V and J ends were trimmed by 2 bases and 7 bases, with 11 bases remaining between them. The length of the CDR3 is 13 residues. Germline CDR1 reads MNHNS; CDR2 reads SASEGT. In nucleotides, the CDR3 is TGTGCCAGCAGTGAACAACAGGGAAGTGAAGCTTTCTTT. Translation gives CASSEQQGSEAFF.

The chain employs TRBV19 and TRBJ1-5; D not certain. V gave up 7 bases and J gave up 6 bases, with 16 bases separating them. The germline V gene has CDR1 LNHDA and CDR2 SQIVND (reference sequence). This CDR3 is 14 amino acids long. The CDR3 loop reads CASTVGVGGQPQHF. CDR3 in DNA: TGTGCCAGTACAGTCGGAGTGGGAGGTCAGCCCCAGCATTTT. The whole variable domain, remainder taken from reference TRBV19 and TRBJ1-5, is DGGITQSPKYLFRKEGQNVTLSCEQNLNHDAMYWYRQDPGQGLRLIYYSQIVNDFQKGDIAEGYSVSREKKESFPLTVTSAQKNPTAFYLCASTVGVGGQPQHFGDGTRLSIL.